The clone carrying this T cell receptor beta chain is a singleton in its sample. No antigen is known for it. The CDR3 consists of 15 residues. The germline V gene has CDR1 LNHDA and CDR2 SQIVND (reference sequence). Trimming stripped 2 bases from V and 3 bases from J, with 8 bases between. TCRdb fed the reads into MiXCR, producing one record per CDR3 protein. Seen here are approximately 910,000 distinct CDR3 sequences, about a third observed once, and the top ten hold roughly 13%. The sample comes from a study of T cell repertoires in cytomegalovirus infection. Background on the study: Recently described HLA-C-restricted plus well-studied HLA-B-restricted CMV epitopes were used. Public signatures in TCR beta pointed to CMV infection and matching HLA type.

Whole-study findings and limits: Across the ex vivo response, the dominant clonotypes were HLA-C-restricted CMV-specific TCR beta clonotypes.

The clonotype originates from a human donor in good health (CMV status not recorded). Some clones in this sample may be carry-over from other donors' samples. This rearrangement joins TRBV19 to TRBJ2-6, with D unclear. Sequences were derived from cultured CD8+ T cells from PBMCs, sampled from culture after CMV antigen stimulation. The CDR3 loop is CASSIRRGGANVLTF. The CDR3 bases are TGTGCCAGTAGTATACGCCGTGGTGGGGCCAACGTCCTGACTTTC.